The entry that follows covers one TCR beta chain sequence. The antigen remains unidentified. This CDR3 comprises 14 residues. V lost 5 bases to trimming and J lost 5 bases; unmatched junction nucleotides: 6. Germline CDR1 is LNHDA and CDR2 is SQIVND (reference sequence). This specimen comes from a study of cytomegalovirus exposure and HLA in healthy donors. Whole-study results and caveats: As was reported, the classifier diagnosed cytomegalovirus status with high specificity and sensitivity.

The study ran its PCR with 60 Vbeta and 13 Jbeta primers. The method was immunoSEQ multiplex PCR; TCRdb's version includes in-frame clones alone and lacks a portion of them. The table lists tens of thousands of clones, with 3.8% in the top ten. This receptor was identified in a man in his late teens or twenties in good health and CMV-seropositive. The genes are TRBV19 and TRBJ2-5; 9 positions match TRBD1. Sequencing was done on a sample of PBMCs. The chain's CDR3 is CASSGGQGWETQYF. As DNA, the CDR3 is TGTGCCAGTAGTGGGGGACAGGGTTGGGAGACCCAGTACTTC. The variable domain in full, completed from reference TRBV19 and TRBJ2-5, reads DGGITQSPKYLFRKEGQNVTLSCEQNLNHDAMYWYRQDPGQGLRLIYYSQIVNDFQKGDIAEGYSVSREKKESFPLTVTSAQKNPTAFYLCASSGGQGWETQYFGPGTRLLVL.